The rows below give T cell receptor beta chains drawn from one sample of a study of cytomegalovirus exposure and HLA in healthy donors. Sequenced by immunoSEQ multiplex PCR; TCRdb stores in-frame clones only, minus some. Among about 130,000 clones, around four fifths were seen once, and the ten largest hold roughly 1.1%. The sample consisted of PBMCs. Source of these receptors: a boy aged 5 to 17 in good health and CMV-seronegative. Both conserved end residues are part of each CDR3. Fields, in order: V gene, clone size, J gene, D gene, CDR3 protein, CDR3 DNA. The D gene is left open where the match is weak. Rows may omit the clone size; those that give it use once, few, many or a size class.

>TRBV5-6|-|TRBJ2-7|-
CASSRGQGLYYEQYF
TGTGCCAGCAGTAGGGGTCAGGGGCTCTACTACGAGCAGTACTTC
>TRBV6-5|-|TRBJ2-1|TRBD2
CASSSWDSGTHNEQFF
TGTGCCAGCAGTTCTTGGGATAGCGGGACCCACAATGAGCAGTTCTTC
>TRBV5-1|-|TRBJ2-2|-
CASSWVTANTGELFF
TGCGCCAGCAGCTGGGTGACAGCGAACACCGGGGAGCTGTTTTTT
>TRBV11-3|-|TRBJ2-2|TRBD2
CASSLGRLADTTGELFF
TGTGCCAGCAGCTTAGGGAGACTAGCGGATACTACCGGGGAGCTGTTTTTT
>TRBV4-3|-|TRBJ2-6|-
CASSQDRGSGANVLTF
TGCGCCAGCAGCCAAGATAGGGGGTCTGGGGCCAACGTCCTGACTTTC
>TRBV6-1|-|TRBJ2-1|TRBD1
CASRGTAYYNEQFF
TGTGCCAGCAGGGGGACAGCATACTACAATGAGCAGTTCTTC
>TRBV15|once|TRBJ2-7|-
CATSSYGGQATYEQYF
TGTGCCACCAGCAGTTACGGGGGGCAGGCAACCTACGAGCAGTACTTC
>TRBV5-6|-|TRBJ1-5|-
CASSLGDQPQHF
TGTGCCAGCAGCTTAGGGGATCAGCCCCAGCATTTT
>TRBV15|-|TRBJ1-2|TRBD1
CATSGGQSYGYTF
TGTGCCACCAGCGGGGGACAGAGCTATGGCTACACCTTC
>TRBV18|-|TRBJ2-7|-
CASSSGVYEQYF
TGTGCCAGCTCCTCGGGGGTTTACGAGCAGTACTTC
>TRBV9|-|TRBJ2-7|TRBD2
CASSVAPSGSSDEQYF
TGTGCCAGCAGCGTAGCTCCTAGCGGTTCCTCGGACGAGCAGTACTTC
>TRBV25-1|-|TRBJ2-7|TRBD1
CASRSGGRGYEQYF
TGTGCCAGCAGGTCAGGGGGCAGGGGCTACGAGCAGTACTTC
>TRBV7-9|-|TRBJ2-7|-
CASSDGQMNFSYEQYF
TGTGCCAGCAGCGACGGACAGATGAACTTCTCCTACGAGCAGTACTTC
>TRBV7-2|-|TRBJ2-1|TRBD2
CASSLEAGASSSYNEQFF
TGTGCCAGCAGCTTAGAGGCGGGAGCTTCGAGCTCCTACAATGAGCAGTTCTTC
>TRBV4-2|-|TRBJ2-3|TRBD2
CASSQELAGALADTQYF
TGTGCCAGCAGCCAAGAGCTAGCGGGAGCCCTCGCAGATACGCAGTATTTT
>TRBV19|once|TRBJ2-1|-
CASSIWAGAEQFF
TGTGCCAGTAGTATATGGGCAGGGGCTGAGCAGTTCTTC
>TRBV11-3|-|TRBJ2-7|TRBD2
CASSFPRTSGRSYEQYF
TGTGCCAGCAGCTTCCCCCGGACTAGCGGACGCTCCTACGAGCAGTACTTC
>TRBV7-8|-|TRBJ2-7|TRBD1
CASSPPTGGDEQYF
TGTGCCAGCAGCCCACCGACAGGGGGCGACGAGCAGTACTTC
>TRBV7-9|-|TRBJ1-1|TRBD1
CASSPRQGPTNTEAFF
TGTGCCAGCAGCCCTCGACAGGGACCCACGAACACTGAAGCTTTCTTT
>TRBV30|-|TRBJ2-1|-
CAWNQAGEQFF
TGTGCCTGGAACCAAGCGGGTGAGCAGTTCTTC
>TRBV9|-|TRBJ1-1|-
CASSTPGGEAAFF
TGTGCCAGCAGCACCCCTGGAGGGGAGGCGGCTTTCTTT
>TRBV6-1|-|TRBJ2-7|-
CASRRGTAYEQYF
TGTGCCAGCAGACGGGGGACAGCCTACGAGCAGTACTTC
>TRBV27|-|TRBJ2-7|-
CASSPQGPYEQYF
TGTGCCAGCAGTCCTCAGGGGCCCTACGAGCAGTACTTC
>TRBV5-5|few|TRBJ2-3|-
CASLPGESTDTQYF
TGTGCCAGCCTTCCAGGGGAGAGCACAGATACGCAGTATTTT
>TRBV29-1|once|TRBJ2-2|TRBD2
CSVEDRASGRPTGELFF
TGCAGCGTTGAAGATCGGGCTAGCGGGAGACCCACCGGGGAGCTGTTTTTT
>TRBV7-2|-|TRBJ2-1|-
CASSPQRRDNEQFF
TGTGCCAGCAGCCCACAGCGGAGAGACAATGAGCAGTTCTTC
>TRBV10-2|-|TRBJ2-7|TRBD2
CATRTSGSYEQYF
TGCGCCACCCGGACTAGCGGGAGTTACGAGCAGTACTTC
>TRBV5-4|-|TRBJ2-7|-
CASSLAGPYEQYF
TGTGCCAGCAGTCTGGCGGGGCCCTACGAGCAGTACTTC
>TRBV10-3|-|TRBJ2-2|-
CAISESAGTGELFF
TGTGCCATCAGTGAGTCGGCGGGCACCGGGGAGCTGTTTTTT
>TRBV4-1|-|TRBJ2-7|-
CASSQVELSYEQYF
TGCGCCAGCAGCCAAGTTGAGCTGTCCTACGAGCAGTACTTC
>TRBV7-6|-|TRBJ1-1|-
CASSAPGSNTEAFF
TGTGCCAGCAGCGCCCCCGGGAGTAACACTGAAGCTTTCTTT
>TRBV7-2|few|TRBJ1-2|-
CASRPGVGRSYGYTF
TGTGCCAGCAGACCCGGGGTCGGGCGGTCCTATGGCTACACCTTC
>TRBV4-1|-|TRBJ2-7|TRBD1
CASSQGRDRGSYEQYF
TGCGCCAGCAGCCAAGGAAGGGACAGGGGATCCTACGAGCAGTACTTC
>TRBV30|-|TRBJ1-2|TRBD1
CAWSEATGVCGYTF
TGTGCCTGGAGTGAGGCGACAGGGGTTTGTGGCTACACCTTC
>TRBV6-6|-|TRBJ1-1|-
CASRPTGGGLEAFF
TGTGCCAGCAGGCCGACGGGGGGAGGGTTGGAAGCTTTCTTT
>TRBV5-6|-|TRBJ2-7|TRBD2
CASSVIRLAGGNEQYF
TGTGCCAGCAGCGTAATCAGACTAGCGGGTGGCAACGAGCAGTACTTC
>TRBV27|-|TRBJ1-5|TRBD1
CASSLTGVDFYKGNQPQHF
TGTGCCAGCAGTCTGACAGGGGTCGACTTCTATAAGGGCAATCAGCCCCAGCATTTT